This T cell receptor beta chain derives from a study of CD8+ T cells in alopecia areata. The wider study: Treated patients were dosed with oral tofacitinib, taking 5 to 10 mg twice daily. The investigators scored severity in treated patients by the percentage of affected scalp area. General observations from the study: Only a single nonresponder existed, so baseline CD8+ expansion links stay unclear. During tofacitinib treatment, many expanded lesional clones remained in scalp and blood.

Reverse transcription of extracted RNA yielded cDNA, which provided the sequencing template. Assay used: immunoSEQ multiplex PCR; TCRdb lists only in-frame clones, some missing. This table has 150,000 to 200,000 clones, 60% appearing once. With respect to this clone: Its antigen is not known.

Looked up from germline, CDR1 is SGHTA and CDR2 is FQGNSA. The CDR3 spans 12 residues. V shed 5 bases and J shed 6 bases, with 9 bases lying between them. Indicated treatment: oral pan-JAK inhibitor, 5-10 mg twice daily. Specimen: CD4+ T cells sorted from blood, collected at week 24, from a patient treated with tofacitinib. This receptor was obtained from a human donor with alopecia areata. The chain recombines TRBV7-2 with TRBJ2-3; D is unresolved. The CDR3 DNA sequence: TGTGCCAGCAGCGTCGAGACGGATACGCAGTATTTT. The encoded protein is CASSVETDTQYF. Variable domain in full (rest from reference TRBV7-2 and TRBJ2-3): GAGVSQSPSNKVTEKGKDVELRCDPISGHTALYWYRQSLGQGLEFLIYFQGNSAPDKSGLPSDRFSAERTGGSVSTLTIQRTQQEDSAVYLCASSVETDTQYFGPGTRLTVL.